Each of the 9 T cell receptor beta chains below was sequenced from the same sample in a study of cytomegalovirus exposure and HLA in healthy donors. PCR employed 60 Vbeta and 13 Jbeta primers. Libraries were prepared by immunoSEQ multiplex PCR; TCRdb keeps only in-frame clonotypes and omits some of them. This sample has about 200,000 clones, with roughly 90% found just once. What was sequenced was PBMCs. These receptor sequences come from a boy under 10 years old in good health and CMV-seronegative.

The CDR3 is CASSLTITDTQYF. For the CDR3, the DNA is TGTGCCAGCAGTTTAACTATCACAGATACGCAGTATTTT. The chain recombines TRBV28 with TRBJ2-3; no clear D. Trimming removed 2 bases at V and 2 bases at J, with 5 bases between. This CDR3 comprises 13 residues. Germline V gives CDR1 MDHEN, CDR2 SYDVKM.

The J gene is TRBJ1-1, the V gene TRBV6-1; perhaps TRBD1 as D (5 bases). Trimming stripped 8 bases from V and 11 bases from J, with 15 bases between. In germline, CDR1 is MNHNS, CDR2 SASEGT. This CDR3 has 11 residues. In DNA, the CDR3 is TGTGCCAGCGGAGTACGGGACTGGGCTTTCTTT. Translating gives CASGVRDWAFF.

The V gene is TRBV5-4, the J gene TRBJ2-5; unclear D gene. This CDR3 spans 12 amino acids. The germline V gene encodes CDR1 SGHNT and CDR2 YYREEE (reference sequence). Trimming took 0 bases from V and 9 from J, leaving 9 bases between them. This CDR3 reads CASSLDQSPQYF. The CDR3 nucleotides read TGTGCCAGCAGCTTGGATCAATCCCCCCAGTACTTC.

The chain uses TRBV5-1 and TRBJ1-1, with 7 bases that match TRBD1. Trimming removed 3 bases from V and 5 bases from J; junction bases left unmatched: 4. The germline V gene has CDR1 SGHRS and CDR2 YFSETQ. The CDR3 spans 13 residues. CDR3 protein: CASSYTGVTEAFF. Written as DNA, the CDR3 is TGCGCCAGCAGCTATACAGGGGTAACTGAAGCTTTCTTT.

V gene TRBV4-1 combines with J gene TRBJ2-7; tentative D call: TRBD1 (6 bases). Trimming pared 1 base from V and 1 base from J, leaving 11 bases between. CDR1 and CDR2 from the germline V gene are MGHRA and YSYEKL. The CDR3 has 15 amino acids. CDR3: CASSQGHRASYEQYF. Written as DNA, the CDR3 is TGCGCCAGCAGCCAAGGACACAGGGCTTCCTACGAGCAGTACTTC.

The chain recombines TRBV2 with TRBJ2-1; 8 bases line up with TRBD2. V was clipped by 6 bases and J by 8 bases; unmatched bases: 12. CDR1 is SNHLY, CDR2 FYNNEI, per germline. The CDR3 extends over 15 amino acids. CDR3 loop: CASSPTGTRFYEQFF. DNA for the CDR3: TGTGCCAGCAGCCCGACTGGGACTAGATTTTATGAGCAGTTCTTC.

This clone was seen a single time. The same CDR3 can be traced to other DNA sequences in this sample. The J gene is TRBJ2-1, the V gene TRBV4-2, with 11 bases aligning to TRBD2. V trimming: 5 bases; J trimming: 8 bases; junction bases outside the gene matches: 11. Germline CDR1 LGHNA, CDR2 YNFKEQ. This CDR3 has 16 residues. In DNA, the CDR3 is TGTGCCAGCAGCGTAGGGAATAGCGGGGGGGCTGATGAGCAGTTCTTC. It yields the protein CASSVGNSGGADEQFF.

The gene calls are TRBV4-2 and TRBJ2-3; D is uncertain. Germline V gene data show CDR1 as LGHNA and CDR2 as YNFKEQ. The CDR3 is made up of 16 amino acids. With 3 bases removed from V and 2 bases from J, the gap between germline ends came to 15 bases. CDR3 in DNA: TGTGCCAGCAGCCAGGTGGAAAATAGCCCCACAGATACGCAGTATTTT. Its protein is CASSQVENSPTDTQYF.

The chain links TRBV28 to TRBJ2-5; D is unclear. Germline-derived CDR1 and CDR2 are MDHEN and SYDVKM. Trimming left V 6 bases short and J 1 base short, with 18 bases between. The CDR3 covers 16 residues. The chain's CDR3 is CASSPFGGGIQETQYF. For the CDR3, the DNA is TGTGCCAGCAGCCCCTTTGGCGGCGGAATCCAAGAGACCCAGTACTTC.